These T cell receptor beta chains were read from a single sample in a study of Graves' ophthalmopathy and Graves' hyperthyroidism. TCRdb analysed the multiplex PCR reads with MiXCR anew, one entry per CDR3 protein. The repertoire has hundreds of thousands of distinct CDR3 sequences, approximately 39% of them found once; the top ten carry 3% to 4%. The sequenced sample consisted of peripheral blood. The source of these receptors is an adult man with Graves' ophthalmopathy. Both conserved end residues are part of each CDR3. The D gene is left open where the match is weak. Only some rows state a clone size, as once, few, many or a class for expanded clones.

D gene	clone size	J gene	V gene	CDR3 length	CDR3 DNA	CDR3 protein
NA	NA	TRBJ1-3	TRBV6-5	16	TGTGCCAGCAGTACCTGGACCCGTAACACTGAAACAACCATATATTTT	CASSTWTRNTETTIYF
NA	NA	TRBJ2-7	TRBV4-1	15	TGCGCCAGCAGCCAAGACAGTCAGGTCTACTACGAGCAGTACTTC	CASSQDSQVYYEQYF
TRBD1	NA	TRBJ1-5	TRBV10-3	13	TGTGCCATCAGCGACAGGGCCAGGCAGCCCCAGCATTTT	CAISDRARQPQHF
NA	many	TRBJ1-3	TRBV2	13	TGTGCCAGCAGTCCCGCCGCTGGAAACACCATATATTTT	CASSPAAGNTIYF
NA	NA	TRBJ1-1	TRBV25-1	12	TGTGCCAGCACTATCGGCGGGGTTGAAGCTTTCTTT	CASTIGGVEAFF
TRBD1	many	TRBJ2-6	TRBV12-3/TRBV12-4	17	TGTGCCAGCAGTTCTCGAGGACAGGGCTCTGGGGCCAACGTCCTGACTTTC	CASSSRGQGSGANVLTF
NA	many	TRBJ2-5	TRBV7-2	12	TGTGCCAGCAGCCGAATGGGGGAGACCCAGTACTTC	CASSRMGETQYF
NA	NA	TRBJ1-2	TRBV7-2	13	TGTGCCAGCAGCTTCCCGGGAAGCTATGGCTACACCTTC	CASSFPGSYGYTF
NA	NA	TRBJ1-6	TRBV19	17	TGTGCCAGCTCACCAAACGAGCTGAGCTCCTATAATTCACCCCTCCACTTT	CASSPNELSSYNSPLHF
NA	NA	TRBJ2-1	TRBV7-8	11	TGTGCCGGCGGGGACCACAATGAGCAGTTCTTC	CAGGDHNEQFF
TRBD1	few	TRBJ1-2	TRBV29-1	14	TGCAGCTTGGCCATGAGGACAGGCTCCTATGGCTACACCTTC	CSLAMRTGSYGYTF
NA	many	TRBJ2-5	TRBV12-3/TRBV12-4	15	TGTGCCAGCAGTTTAGGTGGACTCAATCGGGAGACCCAGTACTTC	CASSLGGLNRETQYF
NA	NA	TRBJ1-1	TRBV30	12	TGTGCCTGGAGTGAGGCGGTGGGGGAAGCTTTCTTT	CAWSEAVGEAFF
NA	NA	TRBJ1-1	TRBV29-1	14	TGCAGCGTAGCCCCCGACGAGCGGTACGCTGAAGCTTTCTTT	CSVAPDERYAEAFF
TRBD1	NA	TRBJ1-3	TRBV7-9	16	TGTGCCAGCAGCCAGCTACAGGGGAACTCTGGAAACACCATATATTTT	CASSQLQGNSGNTIYF
NA	NA	TRBJ2-5	TRBV7-9	13	TGTGCCAGCAGCCCCACAGGGATTCAGCCCCAGTACTTC	CASSPTGIQPQYF
NA	once	TRBJ1-2	TRBV25-1	12	TGTGCCAGCAGTGGCGGGGGCTCTGGCTACACCTTC	CASSGGGSGYTF
TRBD1	many	TRBJ1-6	TRBV9	20	TGTGCCAGCAGCGTAGACCCGAGGACAGGGACCGGGTCCTATAATTCACCCCTCCACTTT	CASSVDPRTGTGSYNSPLHF
TRBD2	few	TRBJ2-7	TRBV10-3	13	TGTGCCAGCCGACTAGCGGGAGACCGGGAGCAGTACTTC	CASRLAGDREQYF
NA	many	TRBJ1-2	TRBV20-1	15	TGCAGTGCTAGAACGTCTAGGGTGCGGGTCTATGGCTACACCTTC	CSARTSRVRVYGYTF
NA	NA	TRBJ1-6	TRBV25-1	16	TGTGCCAGCAGAGGGGTCGGAAACCACTATAATTCACCCCTCCACTTT	CASRGVGNHYNSPLHF
NA	NA	TRBJ1-6	TRBV7-2	15	TGTGCCAGCAGCTTAGGTGGGCCCTATAATTCACCCCTCCACTTT	CASSLGGPYNSPLHF
TRBD2	few	TRBJ2-7	TRBV5-1	16	TGCGCCAGCAGCGGAGGACTAGCGGGTTTTTCCTACGAGCAGTACTTC	CASSGGLAGFSYEQYF
TRBD1	many	TRBJ2-7	TRBV10-3	14	TGTGCCATCAATAAGGGGACAGGGCAAATCGAGCAGTACTTC	CAINKGTGQIEQYF
TRBD2	NA	TRBJ2-5	TRBV7-7	16	TGTGCCAGCAGTACAGGGACTAGCGGGAATAAGGAGACCCAGTACTTC	CASSTGTSGNKETQYF
NA	NA	TRBJ1-4	TRBV25-1	13	TGTGCCAGCAGTGCGAGACATCCGGAAAAACTGTTTTTT	CASSARHPEKLFF
NA	few	TRBJ2-5	TRBV20-1	13	TGCAGTGCTAGAGAAGGCGCCGGGGAGACCCAGTACTTC	CSAREGAGETQYF
NA	many	TRBJ2-2	TRBV11-2	14	TGTGCCAGCAGGGGACTTCAGGGGACCGGGGAGCTGTTTTTT	CASRGLQGTGELFF
TRBD1	many	TRBJ1-2	TRBV6-6	14	TGTGCCAGCACCGTCTCGACAGGGGGTTTTGGCTACACCTTC	CASTVSTGGFGYTF
NA	NA	TRBJ1-2	TRBV16	12	TGTGCCGGCAGCCCCGGCCTCTATGGCTACGCCTTC	CAGSPGLYGYAF
NA	NA	TRBJ2-5	TRBV3-1	12	TGTGCCAGCAGCCAAGCGCCGGAAACCCAGTACTTC	CASSQAPETQYF
NA	NA	TRBJ1-2	TRBV2	12	TGTGCCAGCAGTGAAGCGCGGAGTGGCTACACCTTC	CASSEARSGYTF
TRBD1	many	TRBJ1-1	TRBV9	14	TGTGCCAGCAGCGGGGGACAGAGGTACACTGAAGCTTTCTTT	CASSGGQRYTEAFF
NA	NA	TRBJ1-1	TRBV27	18	TGTGCCAGCAGTTCGCAAGCTGCGCCCCACATGATTGGCACTGAAGCTTTCTTT	CASSSQAAPHMIGTEAFF
NA	NA	TRBJ2-1	TRBV2	14	TGTGCCAGCAGTGATGAAAACAGCTACAATGAGCAGTTCTTC	CASSDENSYNEQFF
NA	NA	TRBJ1-3	TRBV24-1	13	TGTGCCACCACCCCCGATATGGGAGACACCATATATTTT	CATTPDMGDTIYF
NA	NA	TRBJ2-7	TRBV9	15	TGTGCCAGCAGCGCAGCGGCAGGGACCCCCTACGAGCAGTACTTC	CASSAAAGTPYEQYF
NA	NA	TRBJ2-5	TRBV7-9	15	TGTGCCAGCAGCCGTCACGGCAGGGGGGAAGAGACCCAGTACTTC	CASSRHGRGEETQYF
NA	NA	TRBJ1-5	TRBV7-9	14	TGTGCCAGCAGCTCCGCCCGGGACGATCAGCCCCAGCATTTT	CASSSARDDQPQHF
TRBD1	many	TRBJ1-4	TRBV7-3	15	TGTGCCAGCAGCCGAACCGGGACAGGGAGTGAAAAACTGTTTTTT	CASSRTGTGSEKLFF
TRBD1	once	TRBJ1-4	TRBV2	18	TGTGCCAGCAGCCAAACCTTGGAGACAGGGATTGGTAATGAAAAACTGTTTTTT	CASSQTLETGIGNEKLFF
NA	once	TRBJ1-6	TRBV13	11	TGTACCGGCAGGGCGTATTCACCCCTCCACTTT	CTGRAYSPLHF
NA	NA	TRBJ1-1	TRBV7-9	15	TGTGCCAGCAGCTTAGAGGCGGGGGGCCTCACTGAAGCTTTCTTT	CASSLEAGGLTEAFF
NA	many	TRBJ1-5	TRBV2	16	TGTGCCAGCATCATTTTCACCGACAGTAGCAATCAGCCCCAGCATTTT	CASIIFTDSSNQPQHF
TRBD2	NA	TRBJ2-7	TRBV5-8	17	TGTGCCAGCAGCTCCCTCGGGGGAGCGGGGCTTTTCCCGGTGCAGTACTTC	CASSSLGGAGLFPVQYF